Following are 13 T cell receptor beta chains from one sample sequenced in a study of Ad26.COV2.S vaccination and SARS-CoV-2 variants. Treatment defined: 19 received Ad26.COV2.S at low or high dose, single or two shots; about 5 received placebo; per-sample allocation not given. Collection of the samples took place on day 63 after the first injection of vaccine or placebo. Some clones are missing from TCRdb's copy, which holds only in-frame ones; the method was immunoSEQ multiplex PCR. The data contain hundreds of thousands of clones, about 89% of them singletons. Material: peripheral blood, obtained in a trial of Ad26.COV2.S vaccine versus placebo. These receptor sequences come from a person between 18 and 60 years old who received the Ad26.COV2.S COVID-19 vaccine or a placebo.

A note on this clone: One end of the junction varies from germline; a read error may be responsible. The chain has TRBV2 and TRBJ2-1; D could derive from TRBD1 or TRBD2 (6 bases each). The CDR3 has 14 amino acids. Looked up from germline, CDR1 is SNHLY and CDR2 is FYNNEI. The CDR3 bases are TGTGCCAGCAGTGACGGATTGGGGGGCCTCGTTCCGCTCTTC. This gives the protein CASSDGLGGLVPLF.

The CDR3 DNA follows: TGCGCCAGCAGCTTGGGACAGGGTCTCGGGGCAGGGTACTTC. This codes for CASSLGQGLGAGYF. The chain uses TRBV5-1 and TRBJ2-4; 7 bases fit TRBD1. The V segment lost 0 bases and the J segment 15 bases; nucleotides outside the gene matches: 12. Germline V CDR1 and CDR2: SGHRS, YFSETQ. The CDR3 runs to 14 residues.

The CDR3 protein is CASSLASVAGFEQFF. DNA for the CDR3: TGTGCCAGCAGCTTGGCGTCGGTAGCGGGATTTGAGCAGTTCTTC. The chain carries TRBV5-4 and TRBJ2-1, with 8 bases lining up with TRBD2. CDR1 SGHNT and CDR2 YYREEE come from the germline V gene (reference sequence). With 0 bases clipped from V and 9 bases from J, the junction kept 8 bases outside the gene matches. The CDR3 runs 15 residues.

This rearrangement joins TRBV19 to TRBJ2-5; D is perhaps TRBD2 (5 bases). The V and J ends lost 4 bases and 2 bases respectively, with 11 bases between them. Looked up from germline, CDR1 is LNHDA and CDR2 is SQIVND (reference sequence). The CDR3 is made up of 14 amino acids. CDR3 DNA sequence: TGTGCCAGTAGTAATGATTGGACTCAAGAGACCCAGTACTTC. This sequence encodes CASSNDWTQETQYF.

This chain links TRBV5-5 with TRBJ2-1, with 11 bases fitting TRBD2. With V trimmed by 4 bases and J by 12 bases, 12 bases remained unmatched. Germline V lookup: CDR1 SGHKS, CDR2 YYEKEE (reference sequence). This CDR3 has 15 amino acids. CDR3 sequence: CASSTLAGDGFAQFF. DNA of the CDR3: TGTGCCAGCAGCACACTAGCGGGAGATGGGTTTGCGCAGTTCTTC.

The rearrangement joins TRBV24-1 to TRBJ2-1; no firm D call. The germline gives CDR1 KGHDR, CDR2 SFDVKD. Trimming took off 5 bases at V and 5 bases at J, with 6 bases between the two ends. CDR3 length: 12 residues. The CDR3 reads CATSGLNNEQFF. In DNA form, the CDR3 reads TGTGCCACCAGTGGTCTTAACAATGAGCAGTTCTTC.

The V call is TRBV3-1 (or the pseudogene TRBV3-2), the J call TRBJ2-3; possibly TRBD2 for D (6 bases). V was pared by 4 bases and J by 0 bases, with 11 bases between. The V gene's germline CDR1 is LGHDT and CDR2 YNNKEL (reference sequence). The CDR3 length is 15 residues. DNA of the CDR3: TGTGCCAGCAGCCTCGGGGGAGTCAGCACAGATACGCAGTATTTT. Translation: CASSLGGVSTDTQYF.

The chain recombines TRBV7-8 with TRBJ1-5, with D possibly being TRBD1 (6 bases). V gave up 3 bases and J gave up 3 bases, with 9 bases separating them. From germline, CDR1 is SGHVS and CDR2 FQNEAQ. This CDR3 is 14 amino acids long. The CDR3 nucleotides are TGTGCCAGCAGCTTGACAGGCTTCAATCAGCCCCAGCATTTT. Translating it yields CASSLTGFNQPQHF.

The V and J genes are TRBV2 and TRBJ1-6, with D uncertain. V dropped 4 bases and J dropped 8 bases, with 15 bases sitting between them. The germline gives CDR1 SNHLY, CDR2 FYNNEI. There are 15 residues in the CDR3. The CDR3 DNA follows: TGTGCCAGCAGTGGGGAGCCCTGGGTTGATTCACCCCTCCACTTT. Amino acids: CASSGEPWVDSPLHF.

In its sample, this clone was seen once. The V call is TRBV30, the J call TRBJ1-5; D is undetermined. The CDR3 loop spans 13 amino acids. V dropped 1 base and J dropped 1 base, with 5 bases sitting between them. Germline-derived CDR1 and CDR2 are GTSNPN and SVGIG (reference sequence). CDR3 bases: TGTGCCTGGAGTGAGGTGAGCAATCAGCCCCAGCATTTT. Translated, it gives CAWSEVSNQPQHF.

The chain employs TRBV6-5 and TRBJ2-7; D not certain. The V end was cut by 6 bases, the J end by 9 bases, with 12 bases between. This CDR3 contains 11 residues. Germline CDR1 reads MNHEY; CDR2 reads SVGAGI. The CDR3 DNA is TGTGCCAGCAGCTACCAAGCCGCGCAGTACTTC. Translating gives CASSYQAAQYF.

About this clone: The junction shows a germline mismatch at one end, possibly a read error. The chain links TRBV27 to TRBJ2-7; D perhaps matches TRBD2 (6 bases). This CDR3 comprises 13 residues. Germline loops: CDR1 MNHEY, CDR2 SMNVEV (reference sequence). This CDR3 is CASSLSLGLGLHF. The CDR3 nucleotides read TGTGCCAGCAGTTTATCCCTGGGACTCGGATTACACTTC.

A single count supports this clone. The rearrangement links TRBV5-4 to TRBJ2-1; either TRBD1 or TRBD2 may supply D (5 bases each). The length of the CDR3 is 15 residues. V lost 0 bases to trimming and J lost 6 bases, with 13 bases between them. Germline V gene lookup returns CDR1 SGHNT and CDR2 YYREEE (reference sequence). The CDR3 bases are TGTGCCAGCAGCTTGGCCGGGGCCCTCGGCAATGAGCAGTTCTTC. It translates to CASSLAGALGNEQFF.